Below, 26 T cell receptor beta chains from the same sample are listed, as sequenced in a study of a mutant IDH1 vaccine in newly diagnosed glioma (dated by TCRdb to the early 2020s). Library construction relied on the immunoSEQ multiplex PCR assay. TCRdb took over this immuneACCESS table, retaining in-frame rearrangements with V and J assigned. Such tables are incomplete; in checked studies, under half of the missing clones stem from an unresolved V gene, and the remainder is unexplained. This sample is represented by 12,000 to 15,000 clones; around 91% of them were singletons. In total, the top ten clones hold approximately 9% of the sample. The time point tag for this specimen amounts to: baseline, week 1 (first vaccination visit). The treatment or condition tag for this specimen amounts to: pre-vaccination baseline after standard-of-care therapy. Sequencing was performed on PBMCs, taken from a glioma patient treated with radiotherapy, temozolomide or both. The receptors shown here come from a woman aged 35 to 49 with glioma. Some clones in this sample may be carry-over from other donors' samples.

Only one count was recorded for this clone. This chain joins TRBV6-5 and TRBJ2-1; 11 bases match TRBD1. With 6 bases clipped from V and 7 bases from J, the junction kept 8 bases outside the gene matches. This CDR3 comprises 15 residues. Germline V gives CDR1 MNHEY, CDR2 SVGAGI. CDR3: CASRSGTGGSNEQFF. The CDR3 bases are TGTGCCAGCAGGTCCGGGACAGGGGGATCAAATGAGCAGTTCTTC.

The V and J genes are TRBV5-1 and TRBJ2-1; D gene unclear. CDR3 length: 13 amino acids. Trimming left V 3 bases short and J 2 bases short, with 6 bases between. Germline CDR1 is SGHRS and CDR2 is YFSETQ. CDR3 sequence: CASSSSTYNEQFF. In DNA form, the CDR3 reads TGCGCCAGCAGCTCGTCCACCTACAATGAGCAGTTCTTC.

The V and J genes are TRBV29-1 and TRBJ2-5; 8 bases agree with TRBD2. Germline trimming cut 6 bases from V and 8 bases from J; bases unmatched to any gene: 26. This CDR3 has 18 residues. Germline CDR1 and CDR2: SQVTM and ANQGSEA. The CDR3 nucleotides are TGCAGCGTCGGGGGGGACGGCACGGGAGACCCCCTGGTAGGAACCCAGTACTTC. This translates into CSVGGDGTGDPLVGTQYF.

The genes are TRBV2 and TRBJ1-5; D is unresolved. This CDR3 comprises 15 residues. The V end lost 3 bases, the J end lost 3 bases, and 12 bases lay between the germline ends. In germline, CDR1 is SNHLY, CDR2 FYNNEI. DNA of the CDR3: TGTGCCAGCAGTGAGCGGCTACGGATCAATCAGCCCCAGCATTTT. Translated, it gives CASSERLRINQPQHF.

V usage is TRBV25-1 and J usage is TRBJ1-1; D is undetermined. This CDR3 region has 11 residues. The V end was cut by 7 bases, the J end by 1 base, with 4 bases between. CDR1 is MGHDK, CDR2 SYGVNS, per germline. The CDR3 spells CASISNTEAFF. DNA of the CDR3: TGTGCCAGCATATCGAACACTGAAGCTTTCTTT.

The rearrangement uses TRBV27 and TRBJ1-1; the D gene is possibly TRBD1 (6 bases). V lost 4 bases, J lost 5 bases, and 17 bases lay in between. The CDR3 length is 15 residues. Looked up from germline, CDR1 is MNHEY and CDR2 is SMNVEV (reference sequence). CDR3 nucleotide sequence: TGTGCCAGCAGTTCCAGTGGAGGGAGGGGGACTGAAGCTTTCTTT. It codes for CASSSSGGRGTEAFF.

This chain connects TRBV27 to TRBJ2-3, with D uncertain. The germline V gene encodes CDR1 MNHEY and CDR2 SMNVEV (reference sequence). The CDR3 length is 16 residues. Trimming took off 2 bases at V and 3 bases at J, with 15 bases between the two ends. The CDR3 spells CASSLGIGLETDTQYF. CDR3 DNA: TGTGCCAGCAGTTTAGGCATAGGGCTCGAGACAGATACGCAGTATTTT.

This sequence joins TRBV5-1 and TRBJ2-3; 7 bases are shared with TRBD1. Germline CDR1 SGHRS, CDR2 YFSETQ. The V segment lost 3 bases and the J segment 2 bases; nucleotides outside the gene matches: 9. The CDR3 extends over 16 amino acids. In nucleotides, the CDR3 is TGCGCCAGCAGCTCGAACCGGGACAGCAACACAGATACGCAGTATTTT. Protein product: CASSSNRDSNTDTQYF.

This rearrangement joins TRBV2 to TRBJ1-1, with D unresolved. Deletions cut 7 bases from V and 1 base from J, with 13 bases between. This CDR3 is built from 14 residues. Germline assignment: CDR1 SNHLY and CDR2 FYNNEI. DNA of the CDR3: TGTGCCAGCATCACAGATACACAGAACACTGAAGCTTTCTTT. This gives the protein CASITDTQNTEAFF.

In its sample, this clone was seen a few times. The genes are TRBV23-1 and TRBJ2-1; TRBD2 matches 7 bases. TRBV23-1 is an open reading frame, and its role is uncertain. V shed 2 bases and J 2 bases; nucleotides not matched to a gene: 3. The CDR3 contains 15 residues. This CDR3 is CASSQRGSPYNEQFF. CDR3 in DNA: TGCGCCAGCAGTCAACGCGGGAGCCCCTACAATGAGCAGTTCTTC.

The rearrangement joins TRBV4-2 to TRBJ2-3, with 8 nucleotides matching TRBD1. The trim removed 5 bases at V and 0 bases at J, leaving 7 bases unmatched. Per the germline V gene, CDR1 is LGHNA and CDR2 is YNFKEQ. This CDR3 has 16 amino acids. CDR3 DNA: TGTGCCAGCAGCACCACGGACAGGGACAGCACAGATACGCAGTATTTT. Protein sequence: CASSTTDRDSTDTQYF.

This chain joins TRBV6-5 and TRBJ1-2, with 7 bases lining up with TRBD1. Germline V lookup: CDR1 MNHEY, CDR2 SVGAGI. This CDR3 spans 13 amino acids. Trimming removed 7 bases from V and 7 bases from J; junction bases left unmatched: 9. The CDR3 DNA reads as TGTGCCAGCACCTCGACAGGGTTACGTGGCTACACCTTC. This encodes CASTSTGLRGYTF.

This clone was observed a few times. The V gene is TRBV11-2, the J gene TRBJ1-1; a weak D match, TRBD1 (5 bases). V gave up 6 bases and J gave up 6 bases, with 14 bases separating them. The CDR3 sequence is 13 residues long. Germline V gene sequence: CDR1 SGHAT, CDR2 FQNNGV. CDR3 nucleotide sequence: TGTGCCAGCAGGGTAACAGGAGAGGCTGAAGCTTTCTTT. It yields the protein CASRVTGEAEAFF.

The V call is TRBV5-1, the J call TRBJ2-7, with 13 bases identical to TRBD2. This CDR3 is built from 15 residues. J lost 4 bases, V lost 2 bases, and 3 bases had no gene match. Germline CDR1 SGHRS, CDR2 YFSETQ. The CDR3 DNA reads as TGCGCCAGCAGCTTTAGGACTAGCGGGAGTTACGAGCAGTACTTC. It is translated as CASSFRTSGSYEQYF.

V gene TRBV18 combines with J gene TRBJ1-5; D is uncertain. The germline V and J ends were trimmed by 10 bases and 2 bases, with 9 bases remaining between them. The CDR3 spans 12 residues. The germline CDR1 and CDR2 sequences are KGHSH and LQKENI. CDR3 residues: CATSPGNQPQHF. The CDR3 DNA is TGTGCCACCTCCCCGGGCAATCAGCCCCAGCATTTT.

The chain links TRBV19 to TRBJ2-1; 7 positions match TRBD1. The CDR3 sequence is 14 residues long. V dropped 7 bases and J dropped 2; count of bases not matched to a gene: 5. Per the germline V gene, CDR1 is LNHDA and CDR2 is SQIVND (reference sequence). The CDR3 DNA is TGTGCCAGTACTACGACAGGGACCTACAATGAGCAGTTCTTC. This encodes CASTTTGTYNEQFF.

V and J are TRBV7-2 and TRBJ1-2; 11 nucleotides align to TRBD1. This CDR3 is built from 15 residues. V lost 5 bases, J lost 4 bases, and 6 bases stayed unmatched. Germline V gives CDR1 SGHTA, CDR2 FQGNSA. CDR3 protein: CASSPGQGAGYGYTF. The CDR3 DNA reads TGTGCCAGCAGCCCCGGACAGGGGGCTGGCTATGGCTACACCTTC.

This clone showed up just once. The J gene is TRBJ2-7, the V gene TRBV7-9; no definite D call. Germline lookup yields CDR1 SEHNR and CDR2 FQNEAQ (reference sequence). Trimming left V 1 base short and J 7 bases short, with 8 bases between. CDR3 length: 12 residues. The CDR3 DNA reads TGTGCCAGCAGCTTAGTAAGAGAAGAGCAGTACTTC. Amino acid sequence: CASSLVREEQYF.

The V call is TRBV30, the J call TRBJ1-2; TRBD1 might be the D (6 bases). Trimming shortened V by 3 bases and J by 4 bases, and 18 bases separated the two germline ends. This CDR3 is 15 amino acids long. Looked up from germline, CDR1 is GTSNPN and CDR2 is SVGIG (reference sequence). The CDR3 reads CAWRVGRGRAYGYTF. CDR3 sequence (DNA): TGTGCCTGGAGGGTGGGCAGGGGACGTGCCTATGGCTACACCTTC.

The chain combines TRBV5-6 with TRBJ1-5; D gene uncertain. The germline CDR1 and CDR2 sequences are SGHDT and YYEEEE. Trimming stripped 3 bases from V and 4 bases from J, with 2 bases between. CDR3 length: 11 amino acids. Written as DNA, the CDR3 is TGTGCCAGCAGCTCGAATCAGCCCCAGCATTTT. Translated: CASSSNQPQHF.

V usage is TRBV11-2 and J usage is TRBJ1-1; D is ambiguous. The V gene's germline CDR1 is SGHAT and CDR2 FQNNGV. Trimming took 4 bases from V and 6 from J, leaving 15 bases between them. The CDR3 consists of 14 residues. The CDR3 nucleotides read TGTGCCAGCAGCTCCCGGGGAGGAGGCTCTGAAGCTTTCTTT. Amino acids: CASSSRGGGSEAFF.

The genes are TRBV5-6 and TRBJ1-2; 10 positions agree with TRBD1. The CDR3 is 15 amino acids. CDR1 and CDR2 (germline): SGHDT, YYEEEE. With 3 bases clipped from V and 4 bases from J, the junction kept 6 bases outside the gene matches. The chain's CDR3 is CASSWGTGASYGYTF. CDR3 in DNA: TGTGCCAGCAGCTGGGGGACAGGGGCGTCCTATGGCTACACCTTC. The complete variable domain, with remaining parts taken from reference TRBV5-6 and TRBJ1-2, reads DAGVTQSPTHLIKTRGQQVTLRCSPKSGHDTVSWYQQALGQGPQFIFQYYEEEERQRGNFPDRFSGHQFPNYSSELNVNALLLGDSALYLCASSWGTGASYGYTFGSGTRLTVV.

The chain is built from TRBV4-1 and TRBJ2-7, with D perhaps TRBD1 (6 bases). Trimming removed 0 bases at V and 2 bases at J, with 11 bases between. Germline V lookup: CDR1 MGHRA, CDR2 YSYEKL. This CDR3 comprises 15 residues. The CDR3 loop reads CASSQETQGPYEQYF. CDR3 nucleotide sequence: TGCGCCAGCAGCCAAGAAACTCAGGGGCCCTACGAGCAGTACTTC.

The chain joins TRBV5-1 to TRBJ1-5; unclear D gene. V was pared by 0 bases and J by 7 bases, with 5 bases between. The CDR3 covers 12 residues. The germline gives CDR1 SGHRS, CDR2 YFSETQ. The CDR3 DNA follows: TGCGCCAGCAGCTTGGACGGGCAGCCCCAGCATTTT. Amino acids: CASSLDGQPQHF.

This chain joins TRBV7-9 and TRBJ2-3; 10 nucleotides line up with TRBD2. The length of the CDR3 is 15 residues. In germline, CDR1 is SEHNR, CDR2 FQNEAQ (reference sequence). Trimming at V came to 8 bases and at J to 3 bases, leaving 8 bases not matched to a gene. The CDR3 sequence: CASSSTSGLTDTQYF. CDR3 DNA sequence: TGTGCCAGCTCCTCGACTAGCGGGTTGACAGATACGCAGTATTTT.

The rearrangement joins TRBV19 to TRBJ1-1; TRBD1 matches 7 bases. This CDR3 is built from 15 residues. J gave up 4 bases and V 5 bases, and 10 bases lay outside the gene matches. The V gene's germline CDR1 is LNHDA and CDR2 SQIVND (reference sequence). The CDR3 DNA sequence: TGTGCCAGTAGTTCCGGGTCAAAGGGGGCCACTGAAGCTTTCTTT. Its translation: CASSSGSKGATEAFF. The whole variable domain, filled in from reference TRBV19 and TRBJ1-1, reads DGGITQSPKYLFRKEGQNVTLSCEQNLNHDAMYWYRQDPGQGLRLIYYSQIVNDFQKGDIAEGYSVSREKKESFPLTVTSAQKNPTAFYLCASSSGSKGATEAFFGQGTRLTVV.